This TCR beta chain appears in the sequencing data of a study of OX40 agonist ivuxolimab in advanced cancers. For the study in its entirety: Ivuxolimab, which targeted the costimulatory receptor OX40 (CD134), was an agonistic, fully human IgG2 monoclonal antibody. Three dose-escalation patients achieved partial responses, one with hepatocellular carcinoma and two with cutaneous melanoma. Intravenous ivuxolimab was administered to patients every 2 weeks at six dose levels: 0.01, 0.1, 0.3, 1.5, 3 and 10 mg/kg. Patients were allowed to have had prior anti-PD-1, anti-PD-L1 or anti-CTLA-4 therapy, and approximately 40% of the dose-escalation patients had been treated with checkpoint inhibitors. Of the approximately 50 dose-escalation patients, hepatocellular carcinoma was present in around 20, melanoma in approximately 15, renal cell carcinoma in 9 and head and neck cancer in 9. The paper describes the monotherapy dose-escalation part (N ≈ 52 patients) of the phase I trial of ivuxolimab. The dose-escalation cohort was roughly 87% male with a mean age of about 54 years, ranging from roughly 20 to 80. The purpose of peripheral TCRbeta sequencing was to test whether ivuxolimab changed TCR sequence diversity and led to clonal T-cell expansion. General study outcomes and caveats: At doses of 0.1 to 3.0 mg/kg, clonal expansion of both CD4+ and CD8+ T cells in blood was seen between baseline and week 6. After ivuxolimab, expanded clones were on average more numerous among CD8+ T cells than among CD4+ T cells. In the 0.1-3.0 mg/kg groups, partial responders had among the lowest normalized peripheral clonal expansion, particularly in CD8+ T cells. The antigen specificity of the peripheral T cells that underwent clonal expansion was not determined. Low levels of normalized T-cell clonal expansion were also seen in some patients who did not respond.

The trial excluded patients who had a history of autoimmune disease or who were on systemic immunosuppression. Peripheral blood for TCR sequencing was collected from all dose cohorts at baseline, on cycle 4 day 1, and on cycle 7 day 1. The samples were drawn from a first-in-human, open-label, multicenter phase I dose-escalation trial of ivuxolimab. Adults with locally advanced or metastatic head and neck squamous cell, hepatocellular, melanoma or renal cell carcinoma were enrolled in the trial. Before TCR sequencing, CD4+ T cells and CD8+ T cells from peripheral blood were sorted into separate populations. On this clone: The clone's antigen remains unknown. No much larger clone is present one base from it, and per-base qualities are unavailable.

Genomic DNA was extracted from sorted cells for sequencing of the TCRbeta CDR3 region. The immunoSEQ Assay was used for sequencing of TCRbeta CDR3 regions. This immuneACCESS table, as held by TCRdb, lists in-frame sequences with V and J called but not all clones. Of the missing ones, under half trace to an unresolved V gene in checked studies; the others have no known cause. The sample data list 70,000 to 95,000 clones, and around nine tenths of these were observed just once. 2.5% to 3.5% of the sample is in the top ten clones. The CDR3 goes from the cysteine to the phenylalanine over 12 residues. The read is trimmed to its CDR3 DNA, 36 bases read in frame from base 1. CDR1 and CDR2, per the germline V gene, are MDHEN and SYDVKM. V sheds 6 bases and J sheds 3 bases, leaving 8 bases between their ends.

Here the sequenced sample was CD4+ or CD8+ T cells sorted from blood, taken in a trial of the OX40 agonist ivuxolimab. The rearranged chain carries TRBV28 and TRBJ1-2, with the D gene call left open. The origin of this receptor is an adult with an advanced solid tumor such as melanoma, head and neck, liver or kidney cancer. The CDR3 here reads CASSPRDYGYTF. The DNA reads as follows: TGTGCCAGCAGCCCCCGGGACTATGGCTACACCTTC.